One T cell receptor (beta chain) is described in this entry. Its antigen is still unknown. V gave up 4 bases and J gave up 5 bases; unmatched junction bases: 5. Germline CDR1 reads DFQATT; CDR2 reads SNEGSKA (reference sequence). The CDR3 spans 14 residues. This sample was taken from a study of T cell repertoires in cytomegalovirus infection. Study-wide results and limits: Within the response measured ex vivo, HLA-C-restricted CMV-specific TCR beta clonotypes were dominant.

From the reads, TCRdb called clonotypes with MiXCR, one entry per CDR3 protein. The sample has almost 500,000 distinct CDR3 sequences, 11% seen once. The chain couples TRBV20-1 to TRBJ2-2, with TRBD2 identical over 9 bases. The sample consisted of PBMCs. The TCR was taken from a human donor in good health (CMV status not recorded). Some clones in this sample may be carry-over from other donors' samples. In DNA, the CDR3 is TGCAGTGCTATTCCGGGACTAGCAACCGGGGAGCTGTTTTTT. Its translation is CSAIPGLATGELFF.